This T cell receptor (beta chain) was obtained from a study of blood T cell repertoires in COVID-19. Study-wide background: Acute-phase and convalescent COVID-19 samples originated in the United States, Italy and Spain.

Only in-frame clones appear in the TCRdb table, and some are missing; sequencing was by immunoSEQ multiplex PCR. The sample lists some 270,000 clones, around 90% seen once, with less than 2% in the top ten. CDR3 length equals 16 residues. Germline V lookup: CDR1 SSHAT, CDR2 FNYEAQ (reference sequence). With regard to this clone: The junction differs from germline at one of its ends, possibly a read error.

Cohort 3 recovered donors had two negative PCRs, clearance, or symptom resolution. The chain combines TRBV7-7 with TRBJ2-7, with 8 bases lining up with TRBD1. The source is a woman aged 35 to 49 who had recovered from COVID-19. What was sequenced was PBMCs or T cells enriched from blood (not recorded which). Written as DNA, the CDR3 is TGTGCTAGCAGCTTCAAATGGGGACAGGTCTCCTACGAGCAGTACTTC. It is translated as CASSFKWGQVSYEQYF.